There are a few counts of the clone carrying this T cell receptor (beta chain). What it recognizes is unknown. This specimen belongs to a study of beta chain features in type 1 diabetes. Findings of the study overall: In type 1 diabetes patients, VDJ junctions had fewer insertions; deletions at these junctions were more frequent.

Germline V CDR1 and CDR2: SGDLS, YYNGEE. Trimming took 4 bases from V and 4 from J; bases not matched to a gene: 8. CDR3 length equals 15 residues. Every bit of the isolated RNA underwent reverse transcription, so sequencing read expressed TCRB transcripts. Only in-frame clones appear in the TCRdb table, and some are missing; sequencing was by immunoSEQ multiplex PCR. Of about 340,000 clones detected, 7% to 9% appear once; the ten largest clones hold less than 0.5%. The V call is TRBV9, the J call TRBJ1-5, with TRBD1 matching 7 bases. The TCR sequence derives from a woman aged 18-29 years in good health. Source material: central memory CD4+ T cells from blood. Here the CDR3 DNA reads TGTGCCAGCAGCCCAACAGGGGACCCAAATCAGCCCCAGCATTTT. Translation gives CASSPTGDPNQPQHF.